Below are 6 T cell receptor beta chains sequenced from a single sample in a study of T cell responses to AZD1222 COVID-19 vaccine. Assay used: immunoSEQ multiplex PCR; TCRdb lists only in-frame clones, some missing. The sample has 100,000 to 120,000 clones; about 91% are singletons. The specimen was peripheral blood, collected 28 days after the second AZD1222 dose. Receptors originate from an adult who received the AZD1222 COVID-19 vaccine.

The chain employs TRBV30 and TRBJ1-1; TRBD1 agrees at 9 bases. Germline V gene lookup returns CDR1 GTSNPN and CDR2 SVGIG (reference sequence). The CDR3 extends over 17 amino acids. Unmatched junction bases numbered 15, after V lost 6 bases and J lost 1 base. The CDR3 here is CACNSGRAGQGNTEAFF. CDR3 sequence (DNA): TGTGCCTGTAACTCAGGTCGGGCGGGACAGGGGAACACTGAAGCTTTCTTT.

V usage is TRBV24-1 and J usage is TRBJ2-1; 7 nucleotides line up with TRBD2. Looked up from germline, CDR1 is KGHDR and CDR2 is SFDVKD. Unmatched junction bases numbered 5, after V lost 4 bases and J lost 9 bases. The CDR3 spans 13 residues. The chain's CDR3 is CATSESGILEQFF. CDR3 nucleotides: TGTGCCACCAGTGAAAGCGGGATCCTTGAGCAGTTCTTC.

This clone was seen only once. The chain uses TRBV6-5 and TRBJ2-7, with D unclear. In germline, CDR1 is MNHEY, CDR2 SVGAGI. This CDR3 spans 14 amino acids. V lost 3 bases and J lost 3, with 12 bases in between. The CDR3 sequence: CASSYSSQIYEQYF. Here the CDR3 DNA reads TGTGCCAGCAGTTATAGTAGTCAGATCTACGAGCAGTACTTC.

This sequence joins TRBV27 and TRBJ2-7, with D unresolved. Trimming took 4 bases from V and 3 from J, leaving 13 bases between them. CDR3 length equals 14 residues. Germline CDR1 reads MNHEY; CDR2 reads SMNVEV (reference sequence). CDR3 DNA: TGTGCCAGCAGTTCAACCCCACTCAACTACGAGCAGTACTTC. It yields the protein CASSSTPLNYEQYF.

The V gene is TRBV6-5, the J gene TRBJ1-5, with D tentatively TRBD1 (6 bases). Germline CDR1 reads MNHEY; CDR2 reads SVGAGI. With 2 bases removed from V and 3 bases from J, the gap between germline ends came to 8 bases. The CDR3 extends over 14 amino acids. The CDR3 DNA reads TGTGCCAGCAGTTACAACAGGGACAATCAGCCCCAGCATTTT. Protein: CASSYNRDNQPQHF.

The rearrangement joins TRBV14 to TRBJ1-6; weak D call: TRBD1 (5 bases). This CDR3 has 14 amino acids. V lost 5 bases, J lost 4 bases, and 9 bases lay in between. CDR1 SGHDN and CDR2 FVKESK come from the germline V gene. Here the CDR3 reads CASSRGEYNSPLHF. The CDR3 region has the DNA TGTGCCAGCAGCAGGGGCGAGTATAATTCACCCCTCCACTTT.